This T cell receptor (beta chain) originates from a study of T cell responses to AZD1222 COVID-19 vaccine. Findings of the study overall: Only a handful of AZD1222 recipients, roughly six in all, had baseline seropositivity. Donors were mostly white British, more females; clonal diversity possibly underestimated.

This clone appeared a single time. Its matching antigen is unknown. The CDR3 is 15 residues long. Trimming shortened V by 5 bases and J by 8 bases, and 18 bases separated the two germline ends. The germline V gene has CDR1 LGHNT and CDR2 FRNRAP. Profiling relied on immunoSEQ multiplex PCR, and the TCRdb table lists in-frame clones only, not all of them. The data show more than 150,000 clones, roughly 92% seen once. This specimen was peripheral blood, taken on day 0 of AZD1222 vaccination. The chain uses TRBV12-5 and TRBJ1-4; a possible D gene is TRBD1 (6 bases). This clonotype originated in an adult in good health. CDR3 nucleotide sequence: TGTGCTAGTGGTATTACACTGGGACATCGGGAAAAACTGTTTTTT. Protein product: CASGITLGHREKLFF.